This TCR beta chain was retrieved from a study of CD8 T cells in ankylosing spondylitis. Trimming stripped 4 bases from V and 5 bases from J, with 16 bases between. The germline V gene encodes CDR1 SGHTS and CDR2 YDEGEE. This CDR3 comprises 14 residues. TCRdb fed the 5' RACE reads into MiXCR, producing one record per CDR3 protein. The sample lists under 150,000 distinct CDR3 sequences, about an eighth occurring once. Details on this clonotype: Its matching antigen is unknown. Possible read error: a much larger clone is one base away.

The study, taken as a whole, reports: Past research had described some motif variants in reactive arthritis synovial fluid and blood. Clones linked to disease were reported to show significant enrichment in matched ankylosing spondylitis synovial fluid.

Specimen: blood, either unsorted or a sorted T cell fraction (not recorded which). The J gene is TRBJ2-7, the V gene TRBV5-8; a possible D gene is TRBD2 (5 bases). This receptor was obtained from a female donor with ankylosing spondylitis or in good health (not recorded which). CDR3: CASSPGLGRDEQYF. CDR3 nucleotides: TGTGCCAGCAGCCCCGGACTGGGCCGGGACGAGCAGTACTTC.